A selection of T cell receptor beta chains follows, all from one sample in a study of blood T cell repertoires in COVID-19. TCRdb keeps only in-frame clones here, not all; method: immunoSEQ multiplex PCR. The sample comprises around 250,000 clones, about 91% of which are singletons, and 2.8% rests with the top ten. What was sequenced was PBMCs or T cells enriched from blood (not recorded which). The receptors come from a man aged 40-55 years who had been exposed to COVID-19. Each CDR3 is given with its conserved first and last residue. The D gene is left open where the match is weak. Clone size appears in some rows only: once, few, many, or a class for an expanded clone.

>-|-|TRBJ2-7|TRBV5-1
TGCGCCAGCAGCTTGATGGCTGACTCCTACGAGCAGTACTTC
CASSLMADSYEQYF
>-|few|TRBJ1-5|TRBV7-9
TGTGCCAGCAGCTCGGGCAATCAGCCCCAGCATTTT
CASSSGNQPQHF
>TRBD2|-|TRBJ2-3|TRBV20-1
TGCAGTGCTAGTCCCAGCGGGGCGGCCTTAGGCACAGATACGCAGTATTTT
CSASPSGAALGTDTQYF
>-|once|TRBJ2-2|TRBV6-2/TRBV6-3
TGTGCCAGCAGTGATACAGGGCGCGCTCTTGCCGGGGAGCTGTTTTTT
CASSDTGRALAGELFF
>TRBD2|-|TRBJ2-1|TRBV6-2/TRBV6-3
TGTGCCAGCATCCCAAGACTAGCGGGAAACAATGAGCAGTTCTTC
CASIPRLAGNNEQFF
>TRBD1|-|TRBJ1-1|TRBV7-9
TGTGCCAGCAGCGGACAGGGTAGAGGAACTGAAGCTTTCTTT
CASSGQGRGTEAFF
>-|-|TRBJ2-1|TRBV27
TGTGCCAGCAGTTTATCTGACATCGGACTAAGGAACAATGAGCAGTTCTTC
CASSLSDIGLRNNEQFF
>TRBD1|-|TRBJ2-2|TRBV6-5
TGTGCCAGCAGTTACGCAGGGGGCGCGTTCGGGGAGCTGTTTTTT
CASSYAGGAFGELFF
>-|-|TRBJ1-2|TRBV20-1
TGCAGTGCTTTCCGAGAGGGCTACACCTTC
CSAFREGYTF
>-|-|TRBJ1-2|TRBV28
TGTGCCAGCAGTTTAAAGGGGGGGTTCGGCTACACCTTC
CASSLKGGFGYTF
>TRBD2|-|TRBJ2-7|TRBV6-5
TGTGCCAGCAGTTACAAAAAGACTAGCGGGTATTGGGAGCAGTACTTC
CASSYKKTSGYWEQYF
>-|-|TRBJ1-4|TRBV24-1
TGTGCCACCGCGGAACCAACTAATGAAAAACTGTTTTTT
CATAEPTNEKLFF
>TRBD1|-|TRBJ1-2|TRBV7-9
TGTGCCAGCAGCAACTCAGGGGGAATGGACTATGGCTACACCTTC
CASSNSGGMDYGYTF
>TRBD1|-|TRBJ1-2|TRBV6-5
TGTGCCAGCAGACGGACAGGGGCCGATGGCTACACCTTC
CASRRTGADGYTF
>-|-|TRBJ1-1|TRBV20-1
TGCAGTGCTAGAGTCGCGATTGTCGATTTCTTT
CSARVAIVDFF
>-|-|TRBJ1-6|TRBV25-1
TGTGCCAGCACCCCCCAGGGGCTCCTTAATTCACCCCTCCACTTT
CASTPQGLLNSPLHF
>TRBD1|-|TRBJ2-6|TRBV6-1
TGTGCCAGCAGTGGAACAGGGGGTCGGTGGGGGTTGGCTGGGGCCAACGTCCTGACTTTC
CASSGTGGRWGLAGANVLTF
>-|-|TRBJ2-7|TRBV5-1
TGCGCCAGCAGCTTGGATAGCGCCAAGGGCTACGAGCAGTACTTC
CASSLDSAKGYEQYF
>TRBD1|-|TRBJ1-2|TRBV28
TGTGCCAGCAGTCTACGTGCTGGGACAGGGGACATCTATGGCTACACCTTC
CASSLRAGTGDIYGYTF
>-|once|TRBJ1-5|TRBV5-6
TGTGCCAGCAGCGATGGGGAGCGCAATCAGCCCCAGCATTTT
CASSDGERNQPQHF
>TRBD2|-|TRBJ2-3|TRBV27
TGTGCCAGCAGTTTTGGCGGGAGGGGTGGCACAGATACGCAGTATTTT
CASSFGGRGGTDTQYF
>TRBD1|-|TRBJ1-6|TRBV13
TGTGCCAGCAGCCTGGGACAGAAGAACTCACCCCTCCACTTT
CASSLGQKNSPLHF
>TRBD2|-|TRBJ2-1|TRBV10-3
TGTGCCATCTCTTTCTCGGGGACTAGCGGAAACAATGAGCAGTTCTTC
CAISFSGTSGNNEQFF
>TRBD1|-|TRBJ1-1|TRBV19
TGTGCCAGTAGTATGATACGGGACAGAGGCGCTGAAGCTTTCTTT
CASSMIRDRGAEAFF
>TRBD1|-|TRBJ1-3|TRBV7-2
TGTGCCAGCAGCTTAGTGGGACAGGGAACAGGAAACACCATATATTTT
CASSLVGQGTGNTIYF
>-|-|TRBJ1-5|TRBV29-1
TGCAGCGTTGCCAGGGGTAGCAATCAGCCCCAGCATTTT
CSVARGSNQPQHF
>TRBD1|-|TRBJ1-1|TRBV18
TGTGCCAGCTCACCTAGACAGGGGGTGGATGAAGCTTTCTTT
CASSPRQGVDEAFF
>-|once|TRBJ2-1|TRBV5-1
TGCGCCAGCAGCTTGCATCCCGGGAGCTCCTACAATGAGCAGTTCTTC
CASSLHPGSSYNEQFF
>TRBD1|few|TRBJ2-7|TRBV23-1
TGCGCCAGCAGCCGGGACAGGGACTACGAGCAGTACTTC
CASSRDRDYEQYF
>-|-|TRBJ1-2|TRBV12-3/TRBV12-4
TGTGCCAGCAGTTCCGGACTTGGCTATGGCTACACCTTC
CASSSGLGYGYTF
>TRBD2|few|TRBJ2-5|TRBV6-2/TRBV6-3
TGTGCCAGCAGTCCCGGGACTAGCGGGCACCAAGAGACCCAGTACTTC
CASSPGTSGHQETQYF
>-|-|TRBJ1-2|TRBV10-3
TGTGCCATCAGTGGACAGACCTATGGCTACACCTTC
CAISGQTYGYTF
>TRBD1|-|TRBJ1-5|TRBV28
TGTGCCAGCAGTTTTCAGGGGGCCGGAGTCAATCAGCCCCAGCATTTT
CASSFQGAGVNQPQHF
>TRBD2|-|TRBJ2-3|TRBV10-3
TGTGCCATCAGTGTTTCGGGTAGCGGGTTGGGTAGCACAGATACGCAGTATTTT
CAISVSGSGLGSTDTQYF
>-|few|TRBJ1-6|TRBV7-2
TGTGCCAGCAGCTCCAGGGGTTTCTCCTATAATTCACCCCTCCACTTT
CASSSRGFSYNSPLHF
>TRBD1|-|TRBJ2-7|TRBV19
TGTGCCAGTAGTAGATACACTGGACAGGGATACTACGAGCAGTACTTC
CASSRYTGQGYYEQYF
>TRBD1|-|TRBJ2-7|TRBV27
TGTGCCAGCAGTTCCGGACAGGGTTACGAGCAGTACTTC
CASSSGQGYEQYF
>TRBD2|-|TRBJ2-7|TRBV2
TGTGCCAGCAGTTATCCGGGACTAGGCTCCTACGAGCAGTACTTC
CASSYPGLGSYEQYF
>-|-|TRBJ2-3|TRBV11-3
TGTGCCAGCAGCTTACGGAGCACAGATACGCAGTATTTT
CASSLRSTDTQYF
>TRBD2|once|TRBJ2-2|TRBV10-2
TGCGCCAGCAGTGAATACGCGGGAGTAGACACCGGGGAGCTGTTTTTT
CASSEYAGVDTGELFF
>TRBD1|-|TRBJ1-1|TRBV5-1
TGCGCCAGCAGCTTGGATTATGTTAGTAAGACAGGGAATACTGAAGCTTTCTTT
CASSLDYVSKTGNTEAFF
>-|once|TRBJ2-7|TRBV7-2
TGTGCCAGCAGCTCCCAAGGAGGTACCTACGAGCAGTACTTC
CASSSQGGTYEQYF
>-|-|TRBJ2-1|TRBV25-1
TGTGCCAGCAGTGGGCCCGGGACACAGCAGTTCTTC
CASSGPGTQQFF
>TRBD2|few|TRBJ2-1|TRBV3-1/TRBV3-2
TGTGCCAGCAGCCAGATGACTAGCGGGAGGTTGAATGAGCAGTTCTTC
CASSQMTSGRLNEQFF
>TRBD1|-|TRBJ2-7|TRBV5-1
TGCGCCAGCAGCTTTGGTCTCCTTAGACAGGGGGCTTTGGGCGAGCAGTACTTC
CASSFGLLRQGALGEQYF
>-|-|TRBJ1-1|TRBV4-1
TGCGCCAGCAGCGTCCACTTCCTAGGACAGTCGGACACTGAAGCTTTCTTT
CASSVHFLGQSDTEAFF
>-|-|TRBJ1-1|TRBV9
TGTGCCAGCAGCACCCGATCGGGAGGCACTGAAGCTTTCTTT
CASSTRSGGTEAFF